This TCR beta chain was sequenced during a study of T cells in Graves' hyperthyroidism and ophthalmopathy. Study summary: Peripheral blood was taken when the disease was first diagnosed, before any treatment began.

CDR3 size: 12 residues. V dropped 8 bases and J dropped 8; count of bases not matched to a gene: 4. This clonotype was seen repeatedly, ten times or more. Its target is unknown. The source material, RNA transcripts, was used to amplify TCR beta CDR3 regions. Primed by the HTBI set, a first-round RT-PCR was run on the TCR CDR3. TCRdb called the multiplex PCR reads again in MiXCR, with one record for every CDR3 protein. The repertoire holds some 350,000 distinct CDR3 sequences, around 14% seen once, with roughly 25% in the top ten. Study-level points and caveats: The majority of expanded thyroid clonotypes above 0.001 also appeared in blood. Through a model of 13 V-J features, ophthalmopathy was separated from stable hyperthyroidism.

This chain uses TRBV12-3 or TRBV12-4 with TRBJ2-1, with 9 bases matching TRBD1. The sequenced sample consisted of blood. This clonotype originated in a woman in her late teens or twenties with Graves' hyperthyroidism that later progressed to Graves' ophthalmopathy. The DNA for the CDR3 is TGTGCCAGCGTTGGGACAGGGCATGAGCAGTTCTTC. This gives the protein CASVGTGHEQFF.